These 24 T cell receptor beta chains share one sample of origin, sequenced in a study of shared clonotypes between healthy human individuals. Profiling relied on immunoSEQ multiplex PCR, and the TCRdb table lists in-frame clones only, not all of them. This sample yields around 2,000,000 clones, of which around 93% are seen a single time; roughly 1.7% belongs to the top ten. The naive CD8 population came from CD45RO-negative cells selected for CCR7, without terminally differentiated effector memory CD45RA+ cells. Input material: naive CD8+ T cells from PBMCs. The receptor set was obtained from a man in his late teens or twenties in good health. Some clones in this sample may be carry-over from other donors' samples.

V is TRBV5-1 and J is TRBJ2-7; TRBD2 might be the D (6 bases). This CDR3 has 15 amino acids. Trimming shortened V by 1 base and J by 2 bases, and 13 bases separated the two germline ends. Germline V CDR1 and CDR2: SGHRS, YFSETQ. The CDR3 spells CASSLIGGDPYEQYF. The CDR3 DNA sequence: TGCGCCAGCAGCTTGATCGGCGGGGACCCCTACGAGCAGTACTTC.

Note on this clone: Additional DNA sequences in this sample encode the identical CDR3. The chain recombines TRBV18 with TRBJ2-7; D is unresolved. Looked up from germline, CDR1 is KGHSH and CDR2 is LQKENI. Deletions cut 0 bases from V and 1 base from J, with 4 bases between. This CDR3 is built from 13 residues. CDR3 nucleotide sequence: TGTGCCAGCTCACCACCAGATTCCTACGAGCAGTACTTC. This gives the protein CASSPPDSYEQYF.

This sequence joins TRBV11-1 and TRBJ2-3, with TRBD2 matching 14 bases. Germline values: CDR1 SGHAT, CDR2 FQDESV (reference sequence). The CDR3 spans 16 residues. V dropped 5 bases and J dropped 2; count of bases not matched to a gene: 3. CDR3 coding DNA: TGTGCCAGCAGCCCGACTAGCGGGAGGGCCACAGATACGCAGTATTTT. Protein sequence: CASSPTSGRATDTQYF.

The chain is built from TRBV7-3 and TRBJ2-3, with TRBD1 identical over 11 bases. V lost 5 bases and J lost 0; bases outside the gene matches: 19. CDR3 length: 21 amino acids. Germline V gives CDR1 SGHTA, CDR2 FQGTGA. The CDR3: CASSEDRGRGGRVPSTDTQYF. The CDR3 DNA sequence: TGTGCCAGCAGCGAGGACAGGGGGCGAGGCGGGAGGGTCCCAAGCACAGATACGCAGTATTTT.

This chain joins TRBV9 and TRBJ2-7; D call uncertain. This CDR3 is built from 14 residues. Germline CDR1 reads SGDLS; CDR2 reads YYNGEE. V was shortened by 4 bases and J by 2 bases, with 13 bases between the two germline ends. As DNA, the CDR3 is TGTGCCAGCAGCCCCGAAGGCCACCCCTACGAGCAGTACTTC. Translation gives CASSPEGHPYEQYF.

The chain links TRBV4-1 to TRBJ1-2, with 7 bases that match TRBD1. The J segment lost 4 bases and the V segment lost 3 bases, leaving 5 bases of the junction unmatched. Germline V gene sequence: CDR1 MGHRA, CDR2 YSYEKL. This CDR3 contains 14 residues. CDR3 in amino acids: CASSQGTVFYGYTF. The CDR3 DNA sequence: TGCGCCAGCAGCCAGGGGACAGTTTTCTATGGCTACACCTTC.

The chain links TRBV6-5 to TRBJ1-4, with D unresolved. V lost 1 base and J 1 base, leaving 10 bases between the germline ends. Germline assignment: CDR1 MNHEY and CDR2 SVGAGI. The CDR3 totals 16 residues. This chain's CDR3 is CASSYWGEGTNEKLFF. The CDR3 DNA reads TGTGCCAGCAGTTACTGGGGAGAGGGAACTAATGAAAAACTGTTTTTT.

Turning to this clone: At the DNA level, this CDR3 is encoded by other sequences in the same sample as well. The rearrangement uses TRBV9 and TRBJ2-5, with 7 bases lining up with TRBD1. Germline CDR1 reads SGDLS; CDR2 reads YYNGEE. V was clipped by 0 bases and J by 1 base; unmatched bases: 3. The CDR3 contains 15 residues. CDR3 DNA: TGTGCCAGCAGCGTAGGCCCAGGGGGCCAAGAGACCCAGTACTTC. It specifies CASSVGPGGQETQYF.

V gene TRBV27 combines with J gene TRBJ2-3; D is possibly TRBD1 (5 bases). V was shortened by 5 bases and J by 8 bases, with 11 bases between the two germline ends. In germline, CDR1 is MNHEY, CDR2 SMNVEV (reference sequence). The length of the CDR3 is 12 residues. The DNA of the CDR3 is TGTGCCAGCAGTCCAGGGCCAGCTACGCAGTATTTT. The encoded protein is CASSPGPATQYF.

This clone was found once. Other DNA variants within this sample encode the same CDR3. J is TRBJ2-3 and V is TRBV27, with TRBD2 as a possible D gene (5 bases). The CDR3 totals 14 residues. Trimming removed 5 bases at V and 0 bases at J, with 9 bases between. Per the germline V gene, CDR1 is MNHEY and CDR2 is SMNVEV (reference sequence). The CDR3, as DNA: TGTGCCAGCAGTCCCCTAGCTAGCACAGATACGCAGTATTTT. Protein sequence: CASSPLASTDTQYF.

The chain recombines TRBV2 with TRBJ1-2, with 8 bases aligning to TRBD1. The CDR3 is 14 amino acids. Germline V gene data show CDR1 as SNHLY and CDR2 as FYNNEI. The V gene end was trimmed by 4 bases and the J gene end by 4 bases; junction bases not matched to a gene: 5. CDR3 DNA: TGTGCCAGCAGTGCTACAGGGGGGGCCTATGGCTACACCTTC. Amino acid sequence: CASSATGGAYGYTF.

The CDR3 sequence: CASSEWLAGYEQYF. DNA of the CDR3: TGTGCCAGCAGTGAATGGCTAGCGGGCTACGAGCAGTACTTC. V usage is TRBV6-1 and J usage is TRBJ2-7; TRBD2 matches 8 bases. With 2 bases clipped from V and 3 bases from J, the junction kept 3 bases outside the gene matches. This CDR3 comprises 14 residues. From germline, CDR1 is MNHNS and CDR2 SASEGT.

This chain links TRBV13 with TRBJ2-7; no reliable D call. V was cut by 5 bases and J by 2 bases, with 10 bases left in between. Germline V gives CDR1 PRHDT, CDR2 FYEKMQ (reference sequence). The length of the CDR3 is 13 residues. CDR3: CASSPGQAYEQYF. The CDR3 nucleotides read TGTGCCAGCAGCCCGGGCCAAGCCTACGAGCAGTACTTC. The variable domain in full, with the rest retrieved from reference TRBV13 and TRBJ2-7, is AAGVIQSPRHLIKEKRETATLKCYPIPRHDTVYWYQQGPGQDPQFLISFYEKMQSDKGSIPDRFSAQQFSDYHSELNMSSLELGDSALYFCASSPGQAYEQYFGPGTRLTVT.

The gene calls are TRBV19 and TRBJ2-7; 10 positions match TRBD2. CDR1 LNHDA and CDR2 SQIVND come from the germline V gene (reference sequence). The CDR3 loop spans 15 amino acids. Trimming cost V 5 bases and J 0 bases; bases outside gene matches: 4. CDR3 in amino acids: CASSFGLADSYEQYF. In DNA form, the CDR3 reads TGTGCCAGTAGTTTCGGACTAGCGGACTCCTACGAGCAGTACTTC.

This rearrangement joins TRBV9 to TRBJ2-5; D is unclear. Germline loops: CDR1 SGDLS, CDR2 YYNGEE. CDR3 size: 16 residues. V lost 3 bases to trimming and J lost 2 bases, with 17 bases between them. CDR3 DNA sequence: TGTGCCAGCAGCGCCACACATCAGGCAGCTCAAGAGACCCAGTACTTC. Translated, it gives CASSATHQAAQETQYF.

V gene TRBV6-1 combines with J gene TRBJ1-1; no definite D call. This CDR3 spans 13 amino acids. The V gene's germline CDR1 is MNHNS and CDR2 SASEGT. Trimming stripped 4 bases from V and 3 bases from J, with 9 bases between. Written as DNA, the CDR3 is TGTGCCAGCAGTGGTTGGATTTACACTGAAGCTTTCTTT. As protein: CASSGWIYTEAFF.

This chain links TRBV30 with TRBJ2-7, with TRBD1 as a possible D gene (6 bases). V shed 5 bases and J shed 0 bases, with 11 bases lying between them. Germline CDR1 and CDR2: GTSNPN and SVGIG (reference sequence). This CDR3 is 13 amino acids long. The CDR3 nucleotides are TGTGCCTGGTCGACAGGAGTCTCCTACGAGCAGTACTTC. This translates into CAWSTGVSYEQYF.

The rearrangement links TRBV7-3 to TRBJ2-5, with 7 bases matching TRBD1. With 5 bases clipped from V and 2 bases from J, the junction kept 8 bases outside the gene matches. The germline gives CDR1 SGHTA, CDR2 FQGTGA. The CDR3 sequence is 15 residues long. Here the CDR3 reads CASSGEGTAQETQYF. Here the CDR3 DNA reads TGTGCCAGCAGCGGCGAGGGGACAGCACAAGAGACCCAGTACTTC. The full variable domain, in which reference TRBV7-3 and TRBJ2-5 provide the parts outside the CDR3, is GAGVSQTPSNKVTEKGKYVELRCDPISGHTALYWYRQSLGQGPEFLIYFQGTGAADDSGLPNDRFFAVRPEGSVSTLKIQRTERGDSAVYLCASSGEGTAQETQYFGPGTRLLVL.

This chain links TRBV7-9 with TRBJ1-6, with a tentative D call TRBD1 (5 bases). In germline, CDR1 is SEHNR, CDR2 FQNEAQ (reference sequence). This CDR3 is built from 17 residues. V lost 3 bases to trimming and J lost 0 bases, with 12 bases between them. In DNA form, the CDR3 reads TGTGCCAGCAGCTTGGGGGAGCCGAGCTCCTATAATTCACCCCTCCACTTT. Translating gives CASSLGEPSSYNSPLHF.

The chain is built from TRBV5-8 and TRBJ1-4; D is uncertain. The V and J ends lost 4 bases and 8 bases respectively, with 18 bases between them. CDR1 SGHTS and CDR2 YDEGEE come from the germline V gene. This CDR3 spans 15 amino acids. CDR3: CASSPFKGTKEKLFF. The CDR3 DNA sequence: TGTGCCAGCAGCCCGTTCAAGGGAACCAAAGAAAAACTGTTTTTT.

This chain connects TRBV5-1 to TRBJ2-5; D gene unclear. Germline V lookup: CDR1 SGHRS, CDR2 YFSETQ. Trimming removed 2 bases at V and 2 bases at J, with 13 bases between. The CDR3 is made up of 15 amino acids. CDR3 coding DNA: TGCGCCAGCAGCTTTGAGAAACAGAATCAAGAGACCCAGTACTTC. Amino acid sequence: CASSFEKQNQETQYF.

This clone was observed a single time. The V gene is TRBV11-1, the J gene TRBJ2-3; maybe TRBD1 (6 bases). The germline V gene has CDR1 SGHAT and CDR2 FQDESV (reference sequence). With 5 bases removed from V and 4 bases from J, the gap between germline ends came to 16 bases. CDR3 length equals 15 residues. The CDR3 nucleotides read TGTGCCAGCAGCCCCGTGGGGGCATTCGCAGATACGCAGTATTTT. It yields the protein CASSPVGAFADTQYF.

In this sample, this clone turned up once. CDR3 in amino acids: CSGLGQANEQYF. The CDR3 region has the DNA TGCAGCGGACTGGGACAGGCCAACGAGCAGTACTTC. The chain links TRBV29-1 to TRBJ2-7; 8 bases line up with TRBD1. Losses at the gene ends were 7 bases for V and 5 bases for J; bases not matched to a gene: 7. CDR1 and CDR2 (germline): SQVTM, ANQGSEA. CDR3 length: 12 residues.

This rearrangement joins TRBV10-1 to TRBJ2-7; 12 positions match TRBD2. Germline assignment: CDR1 WNHNN and CDR2 SYGVQD (reference sequence). The J segment lost 2 bases and the V segment lost 4 bases, leaving 9 bases of the junction unmatched. This CDR3 contains 17 residues. The CDR3 region is CASSGPGTSGHTYEQYF. CDR3 in DNA: TGCGCCAGCAGTGGGCCCGGGACTAGCGGGCATACCTACGAGCAGTACTTC.